The clone carrying this T cell receptor (beta chain) was seen many times. The antigen remains unidentified. From germline, CDR1 is MNHNS and CDR2 SASEGT. V gave up 7 bases and J gave up 4 bases, with 11 bases separating them. This CDR3 comprises 13 residues. The record originates from a study of T cells in Graves' hyperthyroidism and ophthalmopathy. Patients aged 18 to 65 had newly diagnosed hyperthyroidism of under 2 months' duration. Thyroid ultrasound and orbital computed tomography, with clinical symptoms and serum thyroxine and TRAb, informed diagnoses. Notes on the study in general: Stable hyperthyroidism and ophthalmopathy were separated using 13 V-J signatures. Model predictions of ophthalmopathy came a median about 6.3 months before onset.

Authors of the study amplified TCR beta CDR3 regions from RNA transcripts. Carried out on the TCR CDR3, a first-round RT-PCR used the HTBI primer set. One entry per CDR3 protein results from TCRdb running MiXCR on the multiplex PCR reads. Of 300,000 to 350,000 distinct CDR3 sequences in the sample, over 15% were seen once. The sequencing input was blood. This TCR derives from a man aged 30 to 39 with Graves' hyperthyroidism. The chain links TRBV6-1 to TRBJ2-1, with D possibly called TRBD1 or TRBD2 (5 bases each). The CDR3 is CASNPGPYNEQFF. CDR3 in DNA: TGTGCCAGCAATCCGGGGCCTTACAATGAGCAGTTCTTC.